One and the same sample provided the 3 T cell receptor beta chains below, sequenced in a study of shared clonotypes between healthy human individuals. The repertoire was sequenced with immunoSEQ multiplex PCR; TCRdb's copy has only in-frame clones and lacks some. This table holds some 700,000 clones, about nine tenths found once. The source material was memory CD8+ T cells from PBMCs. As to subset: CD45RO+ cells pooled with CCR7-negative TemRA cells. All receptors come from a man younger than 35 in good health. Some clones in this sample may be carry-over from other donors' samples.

The CDR3: CASSLRTGWAMDGYTF. The CDR3, as DNA: TGTGCCAGCAGCTTGCGGACAGGGTGGGCCATGGATGGCTACACCTTC. The V and J genes are TRBV5-8 and TRBJ1-2; 8 nucleotides line up with TRBD1. From germline, CDR1 is SGHTS and CDR2 YDEGEE. After removal of 1 base from V and 6 bases from J, the junction contained 11 bases not matched to a gene. The CDR3 spans 16 residues.

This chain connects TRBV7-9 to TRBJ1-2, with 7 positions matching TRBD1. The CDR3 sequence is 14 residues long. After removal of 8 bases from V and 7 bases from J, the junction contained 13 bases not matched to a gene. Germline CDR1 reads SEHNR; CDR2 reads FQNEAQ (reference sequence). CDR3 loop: CASLGGQTRAGYTF. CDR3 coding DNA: TGTGCCAGCCTCGGGGGACAGACTCGGGCTGGCTACACCTTC.

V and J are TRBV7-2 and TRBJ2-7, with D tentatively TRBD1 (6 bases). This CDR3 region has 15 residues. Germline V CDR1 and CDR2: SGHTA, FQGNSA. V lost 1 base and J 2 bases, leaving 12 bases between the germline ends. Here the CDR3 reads CASSLEGVSTYEQYF. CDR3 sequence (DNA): TGTGCCAGCAGCTTAGAGGGGGTTTCGACCTACGAGCAGTACTTC.